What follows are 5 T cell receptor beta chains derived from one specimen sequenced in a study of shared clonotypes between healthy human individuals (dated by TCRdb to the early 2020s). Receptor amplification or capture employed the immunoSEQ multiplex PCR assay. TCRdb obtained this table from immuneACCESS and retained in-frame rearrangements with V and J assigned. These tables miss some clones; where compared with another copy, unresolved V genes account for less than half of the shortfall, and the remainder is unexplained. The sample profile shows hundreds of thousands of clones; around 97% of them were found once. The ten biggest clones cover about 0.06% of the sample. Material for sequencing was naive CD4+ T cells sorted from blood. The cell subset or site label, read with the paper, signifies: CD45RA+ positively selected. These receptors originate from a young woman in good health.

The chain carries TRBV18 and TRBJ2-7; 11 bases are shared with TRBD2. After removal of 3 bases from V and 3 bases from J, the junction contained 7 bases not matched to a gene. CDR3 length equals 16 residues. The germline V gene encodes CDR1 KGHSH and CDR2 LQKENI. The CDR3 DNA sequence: TGTGCCAGCTCACCCTTATCTGGGACTAGCGGCTACGAGCAGTACTTC. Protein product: CASSPLSGTSGYEQYF.

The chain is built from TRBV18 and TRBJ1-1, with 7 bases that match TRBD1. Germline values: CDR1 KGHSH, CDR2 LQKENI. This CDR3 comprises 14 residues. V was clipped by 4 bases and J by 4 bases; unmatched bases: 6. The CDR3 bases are TGTGCCAGCTCACAATTCTCAGGGGGCACTGAAGCTTTCTTT. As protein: CASSQFSGGTEAFF. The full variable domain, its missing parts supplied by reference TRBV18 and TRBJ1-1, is NAGVMQNPRHLVRRRGQEARLRCSPMKGHSHVYWYRQLPEEGLKFMVYLQKENIIDESGMPKERFSAEFPKEGPSILRIQQVVRGDSAAYFCASSQFSGGTEAFFGQGTRLTVV.

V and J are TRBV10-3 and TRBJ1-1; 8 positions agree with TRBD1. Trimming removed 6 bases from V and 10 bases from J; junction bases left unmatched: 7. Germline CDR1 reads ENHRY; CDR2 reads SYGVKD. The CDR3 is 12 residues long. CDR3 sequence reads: CAISLTGDGAFF. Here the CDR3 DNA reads TGTGCCATCAGCCTGACAGGGGACGGAGCTTTCTTT.

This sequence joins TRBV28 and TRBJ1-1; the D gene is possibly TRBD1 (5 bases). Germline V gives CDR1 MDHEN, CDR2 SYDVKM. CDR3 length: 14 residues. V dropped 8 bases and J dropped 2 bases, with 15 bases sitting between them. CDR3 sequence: CASCPGGPNTEAFF. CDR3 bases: TGTGCCAGCTGCCCCGGGGGTCCCAACACTGAAGCTTTCTTT.

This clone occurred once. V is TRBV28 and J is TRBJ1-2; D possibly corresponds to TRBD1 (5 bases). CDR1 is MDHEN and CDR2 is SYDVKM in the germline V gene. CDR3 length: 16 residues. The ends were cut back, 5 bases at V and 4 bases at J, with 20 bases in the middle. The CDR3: CASSGEGPSASYGYTF. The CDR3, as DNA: TGTGCCAGCAGTGGAGAGGGACCCTCGGCTAGCTATGGCTACACCTTC.